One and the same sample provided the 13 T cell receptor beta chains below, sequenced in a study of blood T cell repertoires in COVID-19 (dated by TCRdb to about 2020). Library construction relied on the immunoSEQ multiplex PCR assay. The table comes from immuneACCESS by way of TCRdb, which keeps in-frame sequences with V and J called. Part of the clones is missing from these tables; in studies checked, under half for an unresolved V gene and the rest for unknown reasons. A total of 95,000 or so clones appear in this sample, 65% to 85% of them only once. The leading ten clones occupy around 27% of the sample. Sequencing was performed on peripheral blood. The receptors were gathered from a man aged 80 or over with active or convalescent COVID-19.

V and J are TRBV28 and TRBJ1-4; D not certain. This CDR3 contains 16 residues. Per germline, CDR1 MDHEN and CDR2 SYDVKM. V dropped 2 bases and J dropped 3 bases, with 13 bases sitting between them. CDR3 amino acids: CASSLEGFAANEKLFF. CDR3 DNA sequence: TGTGCCAGCAGTTTAGAGGGATTTGCAGCTAATGAAAAACTGTTTTTT.

In DNA, the CDR3 is TGTGCCACCAGCAGGGCCAAGGGGCCTATCGAGCAGTACTTC. The encoded protein is CATSRAKGPIEQYF. This chain connects TRBV15 to TRBJ2-7; maybe TRBD1 (5 bases). The V end was cut by 3 bases, the J end by 6 bases, with 15 bases between. The CDR3 is 14 residues long. Germline V lookup: CDR1 LNHNV, CDR2 YYDKDF (reference sequence).

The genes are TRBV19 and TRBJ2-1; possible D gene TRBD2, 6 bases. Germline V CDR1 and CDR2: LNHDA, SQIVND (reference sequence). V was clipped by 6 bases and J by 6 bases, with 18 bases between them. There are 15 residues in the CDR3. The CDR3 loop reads CASRRLANSGNEQFF. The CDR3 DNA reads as TGTGCCAGTAGGCGTCTAGCGAATTCGGGCAATGAGCAGTTCTTC.

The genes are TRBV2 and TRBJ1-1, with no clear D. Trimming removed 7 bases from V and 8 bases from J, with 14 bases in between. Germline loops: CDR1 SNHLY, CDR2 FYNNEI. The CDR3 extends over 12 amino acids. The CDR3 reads CASKIGRLEAFF. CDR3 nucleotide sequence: TGTGCCAGCAAAATTGGGCGATTAGAAGCTTTCTTT.

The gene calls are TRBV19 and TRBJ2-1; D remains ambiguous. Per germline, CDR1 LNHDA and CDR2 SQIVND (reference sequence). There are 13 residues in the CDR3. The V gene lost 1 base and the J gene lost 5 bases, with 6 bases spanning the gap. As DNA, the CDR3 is TGTGCCAGTAGTATAGGGCACAACAATGAGCAGTTCTTC. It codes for CASSIGHNNEQFF. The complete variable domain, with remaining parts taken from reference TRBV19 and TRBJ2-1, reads DGGITQSPKYLFRKEGQNVTLSCEQNLNHDAMYWYRQDPGQGLRLIYYSQIVNDFQKGDIAEGYSVSREKKESFPLTVTSAQKNPTAFYLCASSIGHNNEQFFGPGTRLTVL.

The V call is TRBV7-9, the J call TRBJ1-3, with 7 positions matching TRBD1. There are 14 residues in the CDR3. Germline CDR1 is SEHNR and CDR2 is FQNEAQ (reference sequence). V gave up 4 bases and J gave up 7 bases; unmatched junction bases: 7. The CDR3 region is CASSSEGQRNTIYF. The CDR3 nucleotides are TGTGCCAGCAGCTCCGAGGGACAGAGGAACACCATATATTTT.

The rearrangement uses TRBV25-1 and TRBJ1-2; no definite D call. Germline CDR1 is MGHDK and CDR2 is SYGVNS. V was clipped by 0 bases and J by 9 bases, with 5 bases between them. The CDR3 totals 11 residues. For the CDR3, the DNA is TGTGCCAGCAGTGAATATTTTAGCTACACCTTC. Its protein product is CASSEYFSYTF.

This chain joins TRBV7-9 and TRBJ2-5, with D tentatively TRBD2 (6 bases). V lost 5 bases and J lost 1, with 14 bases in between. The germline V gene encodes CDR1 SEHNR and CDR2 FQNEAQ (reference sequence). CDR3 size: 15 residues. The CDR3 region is CASSRSAGRQETQYF. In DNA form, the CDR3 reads TGTGCCAGCAGCAGATCAGCGGGCCGCCAAGAGACCCAGTACTTC.

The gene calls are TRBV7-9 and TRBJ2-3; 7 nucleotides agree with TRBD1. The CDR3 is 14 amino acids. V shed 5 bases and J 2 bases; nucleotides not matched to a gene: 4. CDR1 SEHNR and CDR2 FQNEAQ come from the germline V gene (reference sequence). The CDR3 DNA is TGTGCCAGCAGCCGGGACAGATACACAGATACGCAGTATTTT. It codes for CASSRDRYTDTQYF.

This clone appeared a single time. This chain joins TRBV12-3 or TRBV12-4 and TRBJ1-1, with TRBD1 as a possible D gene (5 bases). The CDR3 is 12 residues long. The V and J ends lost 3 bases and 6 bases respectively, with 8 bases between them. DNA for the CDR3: TGTGCCAGCAGTTTCCTGGGGCCTGAAGCTTTCTTT. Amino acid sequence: CASSFLGPEAFF.

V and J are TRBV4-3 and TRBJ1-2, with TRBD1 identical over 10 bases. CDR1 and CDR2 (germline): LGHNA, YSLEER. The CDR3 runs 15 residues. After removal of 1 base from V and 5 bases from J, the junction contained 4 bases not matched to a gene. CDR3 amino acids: CASSQGTGGGYGYTF. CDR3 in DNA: TGCGCCAGCAGCCAAGGGACAGGGGGAGGGTATGGCTACACCTTC.

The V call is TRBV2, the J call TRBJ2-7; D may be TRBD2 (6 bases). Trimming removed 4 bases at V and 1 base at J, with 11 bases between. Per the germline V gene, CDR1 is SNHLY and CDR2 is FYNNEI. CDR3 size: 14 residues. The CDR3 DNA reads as TGTGCCAGCAGTGTGCATGGAGGGTCCTACGAGCAGTACTTC. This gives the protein CASSVHGGSYEQYF.

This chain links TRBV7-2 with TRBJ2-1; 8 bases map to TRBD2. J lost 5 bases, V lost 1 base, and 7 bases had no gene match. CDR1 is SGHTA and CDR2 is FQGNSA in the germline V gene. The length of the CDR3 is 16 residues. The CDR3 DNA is TGTGCCAGCAGCTTAGGTCCCAGCGGGGGTAACAATGAGCAGTTCTTC. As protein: CASSLGPSGGNNEQFF.